This TCR beta chain was retrieved from a study of T-cell reconstitution after alpha-beta-depleted transplantation in children. Points from the study as a whole: Surviving recipient T cells and thymic progenitors produced the high day-60 TCRbeta diversity seen in some patients.

About this clonotype itself: Antigen unknown.

Researchers prepared the TCRbeta library using unique molecular identifiers, the study reports. TCRdb called the PCR reads again in MiXCR, with one record for every CDR3 protein. The sample comprises roughly 570,000 distinct CDR3 sequences, 27% of which are singletons, and approximately 33% rests with the top ten. V lost 6 bases and J lost 5, with 11 bases in between. The CDR3 is 14 amino acids. This chain links TRBV12-3 or TRBV12-4 with TRBJ1-6, with D possibly matching TRBD1 (6 bases). The receptor comes from a boy less than two years old with Wiskott-Aldrich syndrome, due to receive a stem cell transplant. The starting material was PBMCs, obtained before TCRalphabeta/CD19-depleted stem cell transplant. DNA of the CDR3: TGTGCCAGCAGAAAAGGACAGAATAATTCACCCCTCCACTTT. This encodes CASRKGQNNSPLHF.